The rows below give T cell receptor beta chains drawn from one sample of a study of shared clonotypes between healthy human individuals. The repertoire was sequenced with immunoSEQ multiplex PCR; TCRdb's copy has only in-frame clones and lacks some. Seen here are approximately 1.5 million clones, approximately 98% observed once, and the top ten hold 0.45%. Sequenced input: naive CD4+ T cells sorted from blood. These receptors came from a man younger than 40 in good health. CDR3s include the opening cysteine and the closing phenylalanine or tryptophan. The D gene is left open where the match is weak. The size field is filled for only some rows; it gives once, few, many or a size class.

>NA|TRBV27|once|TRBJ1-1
TGTGCCACCTCCCCGCGGTCCCAGGGCACTGAAGCTTTCTTT
CATSPRSQGTEAFF
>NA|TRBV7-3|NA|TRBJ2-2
TGTGCCAGCAGGGTCCATACGAACACCGGGGAGCTGTTTTTT
CASRVHTNTGELFF
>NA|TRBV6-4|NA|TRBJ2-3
TGTGCCAGCAGTCAATACAGGGCAAGCGGTACGCAGTATTTT
CASSQYRASGTQYF
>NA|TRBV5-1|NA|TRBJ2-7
TGCGCCAGCAGCTTGGAGGGGCTTGACGAGCAGTACTTC
CASSLEGLDEQYF
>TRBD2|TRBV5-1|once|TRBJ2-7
TGCGCCAGCAGCTTGGGAACTAGCGGGACTTACGAGCAGTACTTC
CASSLGTSGTYEQYF
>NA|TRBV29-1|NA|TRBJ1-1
TGCAGCGTTGAGAGGGATATGAACACTGAAGCTTTCTTT
CSVERDMNTEAFF
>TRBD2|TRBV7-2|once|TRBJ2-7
TGTGCCAGCAGCTCCCGGACTAGCGGGTTTTCCTCCTACGAGCAGTACTTC
CASSSRTSGFSSYEQYF
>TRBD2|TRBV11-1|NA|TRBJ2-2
TGTGCCAGCAGCCCCAAGGGGCGGGAGGACACCGGGGAGCTGTTTTTT
CASSPKGREDTGELFF
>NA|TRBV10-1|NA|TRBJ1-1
TGCGCCAGCAGTGAAACGGGGGAGACTGAAGCTTTCTTT
CASSETGETEAFF
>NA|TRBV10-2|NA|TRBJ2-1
TGCGCCAGCACCGGAACTAGCCCCCTACTTATTGCGGAATACAATGAGCAGTTCTTC
CASTGTSPLLIAEYNEQFF
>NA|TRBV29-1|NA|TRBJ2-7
TGCAGCGTTGGGGTGGGAGCGGGTAGCTCCTACGAGCAGTACTTC
CSVGVGAGSSYEQYF
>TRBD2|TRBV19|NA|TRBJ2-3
TGTGCCAGTAGTATGGCCCGACTAGCGGGAAGCACAGATACGCAGTATTTT
CASSMARLAGSTDTQYF
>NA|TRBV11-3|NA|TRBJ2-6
TGTGCCAGCAGCTCGCCTTCCGGGACGGAGGGTGCTGGGGCCAACGTCCTGACTTTC
CASSSPSGTEGAGANVLTF
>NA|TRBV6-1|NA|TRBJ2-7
TGTGCCAGCAGGAAAGAGGGGTGGTCCTACGAGCAGTACTTC
CASRKEGWSYEQYF
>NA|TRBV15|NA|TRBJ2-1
TGTGCCACCAGCAGAGAATGGGGGCAGGGGTCGTACAATGAGCAGTTCTTC
CATSREWGQGSYNEQFF
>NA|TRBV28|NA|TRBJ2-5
TGTGCCAGCGGCTGGGAAAAAGAGACCCAGTACTTC
CASGWEKETQYF
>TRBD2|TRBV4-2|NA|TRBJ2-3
TGTGCCAGCAGCCAAGGTACTAGCGGGAGCACAGATACGCAGTATTTT
CASSQGTSGSTDTQYF
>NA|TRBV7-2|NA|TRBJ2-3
TGTGCCAGCAGTACTTTCGCAGATACGCAGTATTTT
CASSTFADTQYF
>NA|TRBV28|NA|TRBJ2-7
TGTGCGACCGGGCAACAGATGCCCTACGAGCAGTACTTC
CATGQQMPYEQYF
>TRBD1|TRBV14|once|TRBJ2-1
TGTGCCAGCAGCCAACTCAGAGGGGGCCCCTACAATGAGCAGTTCTTC
CASSQLRGGPYNEQFF
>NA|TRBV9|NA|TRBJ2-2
TGTGCCAGCGCTGAGGGGCGGAGCAGCAACACCGGGGAGCTGTTTTTT
CASAEGRSSNTGELFF
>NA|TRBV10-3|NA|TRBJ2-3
TGTGCCATCAGTGAGTCATTAGACACAGATACGCAGTATTTT
CAISESLDTDTQYF
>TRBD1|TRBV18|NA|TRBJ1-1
TGTGCCAGATCCACACGATCGACAGGGCGCTGGTCTGAAGCTTTCTTT
CARSTRSTGRWSEAFF
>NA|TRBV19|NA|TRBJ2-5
TGTGCCAGTAGTGGAGCGCTCGGGGAGACCCAGTACTTC
CASSGALGETQYF
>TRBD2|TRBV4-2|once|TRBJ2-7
TGTGCCAGCAGCCAAGGGACTAGCGGGAGGGCCAGCGAGCAGTACTTC
CASSQGTSGRASEQYF
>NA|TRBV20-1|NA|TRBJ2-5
TGCAGTGCTAGAGATCCGGTGATCCAGTACTTC
CSARDPVIQYF
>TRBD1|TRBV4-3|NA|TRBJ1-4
TGCGCCAGCAGCCAACACCGGGACAGGGGGCGCCTGGGTGAAGAAAAACTGTTTTTT
CASSQHRDRGRLGEEKLFF
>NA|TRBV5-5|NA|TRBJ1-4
TGTGCCAGCAGCAGATCGAGTAATGAAAAACTGTTTTTT
CASSRSSNEKLFF
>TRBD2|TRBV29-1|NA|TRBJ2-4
TGCAGCGTTAACGGACTAGCGGGAGGAGGAAACATTCAGTACTTC
CSVNGLAGGGNIQYF
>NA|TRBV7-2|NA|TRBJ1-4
TGTGCCAGCAGCTTAGGGGGGACGGTTAATGAAAAACTGTTTTTT
CASSLGGTVNEKLFF
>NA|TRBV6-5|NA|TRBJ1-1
TGTGCCAGCAGTTACCGACTGGGTCGGACTGAAGCTTTCTTT
CASSYRLGRTEAFF
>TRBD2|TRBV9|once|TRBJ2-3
TGTGCCAGCAGCGAGGTAGCAAGCGGGAAAAATGTTTTACGCACAGATACGCAGTATTTT
CASSEVASGKNVLRTDTQYF
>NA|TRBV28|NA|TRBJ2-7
TGTGCCAGCAGTTTTGCCACATTATCCTACGAGCAGTACTTC
CASSFATLSYEQYF
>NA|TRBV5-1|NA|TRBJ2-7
TGCGCCAGCAGCTTGTCGAGGGGCTCCTACGAGCAGTACTTC
CASSLSRGSYEQYF
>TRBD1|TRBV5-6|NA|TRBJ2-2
TGTGCCAGCAGCTTGACAGGGGGCCATTATATCGGGGAGCTGTTTTTT
CASSLTGGHYIGELFF
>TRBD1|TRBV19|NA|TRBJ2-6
TGTGCCAGTAGTAGGCAGGGGGCGGTTTATTCCGGGGCCAACGTCCTGACTTTC
CASSRQGAVYSGANVLTF
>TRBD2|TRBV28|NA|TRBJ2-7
TGTGCCAGCAGCCGCCTAGCGGAGACGTATAGGGCCTACGAGCAGTACTTC
CASSRLAETYRAYEQYF
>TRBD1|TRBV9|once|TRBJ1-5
TGTGCCAGCAGCCCGGACAGGGAGTGGGTCAATCAGCCCCAGCATTTT
CASSPDREWVNQPQHF
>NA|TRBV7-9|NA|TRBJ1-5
TGTGCCAGCAGCCCCCAAGGAACAGGGATTAATCAGCCCCAGCATTTT
CASSPQGTGINQPQHF
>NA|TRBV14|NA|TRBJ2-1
TGTGCCAGCAGCCAAGTAGGCCATGAGCAGTTCTTC
CASSQVGHEQFF
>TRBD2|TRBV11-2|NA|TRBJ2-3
TGTGCCAGCAAGCTTAGGCGGGAGGAAGATACGCAGTATTTT
CASKLRREEDTQYF
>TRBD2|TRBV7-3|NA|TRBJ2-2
TGTGCCAGCAGCTTAATTCCGGGAGGGAACACCGGGGAGCTGTTTTTT
CASSLIPGGNTGELFF